These 17 T cell receptor beta chains were all obtained from the same sample, sequenced in a study of T cells in Graves' hyperthyroidism and ophthalmopathy (dated by TCRdb to 2018 to 2020). Library method: multiplex PCR. Sequencing relied on an Illumina HiSeq 2000. Amplification of TCR beta CDR3 regions was carried out from RNA transcripts. For the first round of RT-PCR on the TCR CDR3, the HTBI primer set was used together with the Qiagen OneStep RT-PCR kit. TCRdb ran its own pipeline on the public reads, namely fastp trimming at Q25 and MiXCR clone calling, and kept in-frame beta chains. Every distinct CDR3 protein forms one entry, paired with its most common genes and DNA. This sample holds 300,000 to 450,000 distinct CDR3 sequences; 13% to 15% were observed only once. Around 20% of the sample lies in the top ten. Material: blood. The receptors shown here come from a woman younger than 45 with Graves' ophthalmopathy.

This clonotype has just a few counts. The CDR3 here is CASSLTTLNTEAFF. In nucleotides, the CDR3 is TGCGCCAGCAGCTTGACCACTCTGAACACTGAAGCTTTCTTT. The chain links TRBV5-1 to TRBJ1-1; the D is unclear. Germline V lookup: CDR1 SGHRS, CDR2 YFSETQ. The CDR3 loop spans 14 amino acids. The V and J ends lost 1 base and 0 bases respectively, with 7 bases between them.

In this sample, this clonotype turned up many times. V is TRBV12-3 or TRBV12-4 and J is TRBJ1-2; D gene uncertain. The CDR3 spans 12 residues. V gave up 6 bases and J gave up 3 bases, with 8 bases separating them. The CDR3 reads CASRGTDYGYTF. The DNA of the CDR3 is TGTGCCAGCAGGGGCACTGACTATGGCTACACCTTC.

This clonotype appeared a few times. Being one base from a much bigger clone, this may be a read error. This chain links TRBV7-9 with TRBJ1-1, with 10 bases identical to TRBD1. In germline, CDR1 is SEHNR, CDR2 FQNEAQ (reference sequence). This CDR3 is built from 16 residues. V dropped 1 base and J dropped 2; count of bases not matched to a gene: 4. In DNA form, the CDR3 reads TGTGCCAGCAGCTTAGAGGACAGGGGGATAAACACTGAAGCTTTCTTT. Its translation is CASSLEDRGINTEAFF.

This clonotype was recorded at least ten times. V and J are TRBV6-1 and TRBJ1-3; D is undetermined. Trimming shortened V by 1 base and J by 0 bases, and 10 bases separated the two germline ends. Germline V gene sequence: CDR1 MNHNS, CDR2 SASEGT. CDR3 length: 16 residues. The DNA of the CDR3 is TGTGCCAGCAGTGAAGTGCCCGGGAGCTCTGGAAACACCATATATTTT. Amino acid sequence: CASSEVPGSSGNTIYF.

The sample holds many counts of this clonotype. CDR3: CASSISSGETQYF. The CDR3 DNA is TGTGCCAGTAGTATCTCCTCCGGTGAGACCCAGTACTTC. This sequence joins TRBV19 and TRBJ2-5; D uncertain. Germline V CDR1 and CDR2: LNHDA, SQIVND (reference sequence). Trimming left V 3 bases short and J 5 bases short, with 10 bases between. The CDR3 is 13 residues long.

V and J are TRBV6-1 and TRBJ2-1; 9 nucleotides match TRBD1. The CDR3 is 15 amino acids. J gave up 4 bases and V 8 bases, and 9 bases lay outside the gene matches. Germline CDR1 and CDR2: MNHNS and SASEGT. The CDR3 DNA reads as TGTGCCAGCGGGAACGTCGGACAGGGGTACAATGAGCAGTTCTTC. Residues: CASGNVGQGYNEQFF.

In its sample, this clonotype was seen a few times. The chain carries TRBV14 and TRBJ1-3, with D uncertain. CDR3 length equals 15 residues. Trimming stripped 1 base from V and 1 base from J, with 8 bases between. The germline V gene encodes CDR1 SGHDN and CDR2 FVKESK. The CDR3 bases are TGTGCCAGCAGCCAAGTAGCCGGGTCTGGAAACACCATATATTTT. It specifies CASSQVAGSGNTIYF.

This clonotype came up many times. This chain links TRBV12-3 or TRBV12-4 with TRBJ2-5; 9 positions agree with TRBD1. This CDR3 is built from 16 residues. The J segment lost 2 bases and the V segment lost 2 bases, leaving 6 bases of the junction unmatched. The CDR3 loop is CASSLTPGQGQETQYF. CDR3 sequence (DNA): TGTGCCAGCAGTTTAACCCCGGGACAGGGACAAGAGACCCAGTACTTC.

This clonotype was seen repeatedly, ten times or more. The V and J genes are TRBV12-3 or TRBV12-4 and TRBJ2-3, with D possibly being TRBD1 (7 bases). The CDR3 is 17 residues long. The germline V and J ends were trimmed by 5 bases and 2 bases, with 20 bases remaining between them. As DNA, the CDR3 is TGTGCCAGCAGTCGACCTCAGGGGGGTTATTCCACAGATACGCAGTATTTT. Protein: CASSRPQGGYSTDTQYF.

This clonotype was recorded many times. As DNA, the CDR3 is TGTGCCTGGACTCGGGGCTATGGAAACACCATATATTTT. Its translation is CAWTRGYGNTIYF. The chain is built from TRBV30 and TRBJ1-3, with a possible D match to TRBD1 (5 bases). CDR3 length: 13 amino acids. Trimming removed 4 bases from V and 3 bases from J, with 10 bases in between. Germline loops: CDR1 GTSNPN, CDR2 SVGIG (reference sequence).

The table lists this clonotype with many counts. The CDR3 region is CASTALAGRPTGADTQYF. CDR3 DNA sequence: TGTGCCAGCACAGCACTAGCGGGGCGCCCGACCGGGGCAGATACGCAGTATTTT. The genes are TRBV6-1 and TRBJ2-3, with 10 positions matching TRBD2. The CDR3 loop spans 18 amino acids. The junction had 17 bases not matched to a gene; V was cut back by 7 bases and J by 4 bases. From germline, CDR1 is MNHNS and CDR2 SASEGT.

The chain recombines TRBV6-1 with TRBJ1-3; D is possibly TRBD1 (6 bases). V was cut by 8 bases and J by 0 bases, with 11 bases left in between. The V gene's germline CDR1 is MNHNS and CDR2 SASEGT. The CDR3 covers 14 residues. In DNA, the CDR3 is TGTGCCAGCCGTAGGGGGATCTCTGGAAACACCATATATTTT. It translates to CASRRGISGNTIYF.

This clonotype was picked up a small number of times. The chain recombines TRBV9 with TRBJ1-1, with unresolved D. Germline V gene sequence: CDR1 SGDLS, CDR2 YYNGEE. There are 13 residues in the CDR3. The ends were cut back, 3 bases at V and 1 base at J, with 7 bases in the middle. CDR3 sequence reads: CASSGRGNTEAFF. CDR3 nucleotide sequence: TGTGCCAGCAGCGGACGCGGGAACACTGAAGCTTTCTTT.

This clonotype was found many times. The genes are TRBV20-1 and TRBJ2-7; 7 bases are a match to TRBD1. Per the germline V gene, CDR1 is DFQATT and CDR2 is SNEGSKA (reference sequence). Losses at the gene ends were 0 bases for V and 5 bases for J; bases not matched to a gene: 10. The CDR3 has 15 amino acids. The chain's CDR3 is CSARDKRQGDHEQYF. Here the CDR3 DNA reads TGCAGTGCTAGAGATAAAAGGCAGGGGGACCACGAGCAGTACTTC.

The sample holds many counts of this clonotype. This sequence joins TRBV7-9 and TRBJ2-5, with unresolved D. Per the germline V gene, CDR1 is SEHNR and CDR2 is FQNEAQ (reference sequence). Trimming took off 5 bases at V and 3 bases at J, with 13 bases between the two ends. The CDR3 extends over 14 amino acids. The CDR3 DNA sequence: TGTGCCAGCAGCCCGCGGCCCGCCGAAGAGACCCAGTACTTC. Translation gives CASSPRPAEETQYF. Looking up the rest from reference TRBV7-9 and TRBJ2-5 gives the full variable domain: DTGVSQNPRHKITKRGQNVTFRCDPISEHNRLYWYRQTLGQGPEFLTYFQNEAQLEKSRLLSDRFSAERPKGSFSTLEIQRTEQGDSAMYLCASSPRPAEETQYFGPGTRLLVL.

This clonotype was recorded many times. The chain employs TRBV5-1 and TRBJ1-2; D perhaps matches TRBD1 (5 bases). Trimming shortened V by 0 bases and J by 3 bases, and 15 bases separated the two germline ends. Germline values: CDR1 SGHRS, CDR2 YFSETQ. The CDR3 contains 16 residues. The CDR3 loop is CASSLDVRGNHYGYTF. The DNA of the CDR3 is TGCGCCAGCAGCTTGGACGTAAGGGGAAACCACTATGGCTACACCTTC.

The chain recombines TRBV28 with TRBJ1-1, with D maybe TRBD1 (5 bases). The CDR3 length is 16 residues. Trimming removed 7 bases at V and 4 bases at J, with 22 bases between. CDR1 MDHEN and CDR2 SYDVKM come from the germline V gene. The CDR3 nucleotides read TGTGCCAGCACTCACTCTTCGCGGGACTCTGGCACTGAAGCTTTCTTT. Its translation: CASTHSSRDSGTEAFF. The complete variable domain, with remaining parts taken from reference TRBV28 and TRBJ1-1, reads DVKVTQSSRYLVKRTGEKVFLECVQDMDHENMFWYRQDPGLGLRLIYFSYDVKMKEKGDIPEGYSVSREKKERFSLILESASTNQTSMYLCASTHSSRDSGTEAFFGQGTRLTVV.